The 22 T cell receptor beta chains in this list originate from one sample, sequenced in a study of T cell responses to AZD1222 COVID-19 vaccine. Generated by immunoSEQ multiplex PCR, the TCRdb table keeps only in-frame clones and is missing some. This sample has about 78,000 clones, with just over 90% found just once. Specimen: peripheral blood, collected 28 days after the second AZD1222 dose. The receptors shown here come from an adult who received the AZD1222 COVID-19 vaccine.

This CDR3 reads CASSVGDGDTQYF. The CDR3 DNA follows: TGTGCCAGCAGCGTAGGGGATGGGGATACGCAGTATTTT. This chain connects TRBV12-3 or TRBV12-4 to TRBJ2-3; a possible D gene is TRBD1 (5 bases). There are 13 residues in the CDR3. The germline V and J ends were trimmed by 6 bases and 6 bases, with 13 bases remaining between them.

This chain connects TRBV11-3 to TRBJ2-2; tentative D call: TRBD1 (6 bases). Germline V gives CDR1 SGHNT, CDR2 YENEEA. CDR3 length equals 14 residues. The germline V and J ends were trimmed by 5 bases and 4 bases, with 11 bases remaining between them. The CDR3: CASSGDRPTGELFF. Written as DNA, the CDR3 is TGTGCCAGCAGCGGAGACAGGCCCACCGGGGAGCTGTTTTTT.

The rearrangement uses TRBV29-1 and TRBJ2-7, with TRBD1 identical over 7 bases. With 0 bases clipped from V and 5 bases from J, the junction kept 7 bases outside the gene matches. Germline V lookup: CDR1 SQVTM, CDR2 ANQGSEA. This CDR3 has 14 amino acids. The CDR3 loop is CSVEDGDSRDEQYF. For the CDR3, the DNA is TGCAGCGTTGAAGATGGGGACAGCCGGGACGAGCAGTACTTC.

The chain joins TRBV5-4 to TRBJ2-7; 9 bases fit TRBD1. V lost 3 bases and J lost 6; bases outside the gene matches: 4. The germline gives CDR1 SGHNT, CDR2 YYREEE (reference sequence). The CDR3 length is 13 residues. Written as DNA, the CDR3 is TGTGCCAGCAGCTCGACAGGGGGACGCGAGCAGTACTTC. Residues: CASSSTGGREQYF.

This clone was picked up one time. This chain joins TRBV19 and TRBJ1-1; no reliable D call. Between the trimmed V and J ends, which lost 2 bases and 8 bases, there was a span of 12 bases. This CDR3 comprises 13 residues. The germline V gene encodes CDR1 LNHDA and CDR2 SQIVND (reference sequence). The CDR3 protein is CASSITENLEAFF. The CDR3, as DNA: TGTGCCAGTAGTATAACAGAAAATTTAGAAGCTTTCTTT.

V is TRBV6-1 and J is TRBJ1-2, with D possibly matching TRBD1 (5 bases). Trimming left V 1 base short and J 3 bases short, with 12 bases between. Germline CDR1 MNHNS, CDR2 SASEGT. The CDR3 totals 15 residues. CDR3 nucleotides: TGTGCCAGCAGTGAAGGGGACGGAAGAGACTATGGCTACACCTTC. It is translated as CASSEGDGRDYGYTF.

The chain couples TRBV7-2 to TRBJ1-2; D is possibly TRBD1 (5 bases). The CDR3 consists of 14 residues. The ends were cut back, 0 bases at V and 5 bases at J, with 10 bases in the middle. Germline V gene lookup returns CDR1 SGHTA and CDR2 FQGNSA. The CDR3 sequence is CASSLAGREYGYTF. The CDR3 DNA follows: TGTGCCAGCAGCTTAGCGGGCAGGGAATATGGCTACACCTTC.

The rearrangement links TRBV7-9 to TRBJ1-4, with 7 bases lining up with TRBD1. With V trimmed by 5 bases and J by 3 bases, 3 bases remained unmatched. The CDR3 extends over 14 amino acids. Germline assignment: CDR1 SEHNR and CDR2 FQNEAQ (reference sequence). The CDR3 is CASSEGAPNEKLFF. The CDR3 nucleotides are TGTGCCAGCAGCGAGGGGGCCCCTAATGAAAAACTGTTTTTT.

This rearrangement joins TRBV5-1 to TRBJ1-1; 8 bases match TRBD1. V shed 4 bases, J shed 1 base, and the junction held 3 bases outside the gene matches. The CDR3 has 14 residues. CDR1 is SGHRS and CDR2 is YFSETQ in the germline V gene. This chain's CDR3 is CASSHDRGNTEAFF. DNA for the CDR3: TGCGCCAGCAGCCACGACAGGGGGAACACTGAAGCTTTCTTT.

The chain joins TRBV3-1 (or the pseudogene TRBV3-2) to TRBJ1-2; a weak D match, TRBD1 (5 bases). The length of the CDR3 is 16 residues. Germline-derived CDR1 and CDR2 are LGHDT and YNNKEL (reference sequence). V lost 4 bases and J 6 bases, leaving 21 bases between the germline ends. The CDR3 loop reads CASSRHRLGAGHGYTF. The CDR3 region has the DNA TGTGCCAGCAGCCGCCACAGGTTAGGGGCAGGCCATGGCTACACCTTC.

The chain links TRBV18 to TRBJ1-2, with D hard to call. With 5 bases removed from V and 4 bases from J, the gap between germline ends came to 17 bases. The CDR3 runs to 15 residues. Germline V lookup: CDR1 KGHSH, CDR2 LQKENI. Here the CDR3 DNA reads TGTGCCAGCTCAAGAAACCGGGATCCTCCCTATGGCTACACCTTC. Amino acid sequence: CASSRNRDPPYGYTF.

The V and J genes are TRBV6-5 and TRBJ2-1, with TRBD2 matching over 7 bases. The CDR3 contains 15 residues. The V segment lost 0 bases and the J segment 7 bases; nucleotides outside the gene matches: 6. Per germline, CDR1 MNHEY and CDR2 SVGAGI. The CDR3 DNA sequence: TGTGCCAGCAGTTACTCGGCGGGAGCACGGAATGAGCAGTTCTTC. This encodes CASSYSAGARNEQFF.

The chain joins TRBV7-9 to TRBJ2-7; D is perhaps TRBD1 (6 bases). V was pared by 4 bases and J by 3 bases, with 10 bases between. In germline, CDR1 is SEHNR, CDR2 FQNEAQ (reference sequence). There are 13 residues in the CDR3. In nucleotides, the CDR3 is TGTGCCAGCAGCTGGGACAATTACTACGAGCAGTACTTC. Translation gives CASSWDNYYEQYF. The full variable domain, completed using reference TRBV7-9 and TRBJ2-7, is DTGVSQNPRHKITKRGQNVTFRCDPISEHNRLYWYRQTLGQGPEFLTYFQNEAQLEKSRLLSDRFSAERPKGSFSTLEIQRTEQGDSAMYLCASSWDNYYEQYFGPGTRLTVT.

CDR3: CASSDHVGFNTIYF. The CDR3 region has the DNA TGTGCCAGCAGCGACCATGTGGGTTTCAACACCATATATTTT. The chain employs TRBV9 and TRBJ1-3; D gene unclear. The germline V gene encodes CDR1 SGDLS and CDR2 YYNGEE. Trimming pared 3 bases from V and 7 bases from J, leaving 14 bases between. The CDR3 consists of 14 residues.

The rearrangement joins TRBV5-4 to TRBJ2-5, with 8 nucleotides matching TRBD1. The CDR3 sequence is 15 residues long. Germline CDR1 reads SGHNT; CDR2 reads YYREEE (reference sequence). Losses at the gene ends were 4 bases for V and 7 bases for J; bases not matched to a gene: 12. The CDR3 here is CASSADRGVLGTQYF. The DNA for the CDR3 is TGTGCCAGCAGCGCAGACAGGGGAGTTCTTGGGACCCAGTACTTC. Based on the CDR3 plus reference TRBV5-4 and TRBJ2-5, the full variable domain is ETGVTQSPTHLIKTRGQQVTLRCSSQSGHNTVSWYQQALGQGPQFIFQYYREEENGRGNFPPRFSGLQFPNYSSELNVNALELDDSALYLCASSADRGVLGTQYFGPGTRLLVL.

V and J are TRBV2 and TRBJ1-2; a possible D gene is TRBD1 (5 bases). V lost 3 bases to trimming and J lost 7 bases, with 15 bases between them. The CDR3 extends over 14 amino acids. Germline lookup yields CDR1 SNHLY and CDR2 FYNNEI. The CDR3 sequence: CASSEAGMVSGYTF. The CDR3 DNA reads as TGTGCCAGCAGTGAGGCAGGGATGGTATCTGGCTACACCTTC.

This clone was recorded only once. The chain joins TRBV7-2 to TRBJ2-1; TRBD2 agrees at 7 bases. The CDR3 has 17 residues. The ends lost 5 bases at V and 1 base at J; junction bases unmatched: 11. The germline gives CDR1 SGHTA, CDR2 FQGNSA. The CDR3, as DNA: TGTGCCAGCAGCCACAAGGGCGGGAGTAAGTCCTACAATGAGCAGTTCTTC. Protein: CASSHKGGSKSYNEQFF.

This chain uses TRBV9 with TRBJ2-3, with a weak D call TRBD1 (5 bases). V was pared by 1 base and J by 1 base, with 13 bases between. There are 16 residues in the CDR3. Germline assignment: CDR1 SGDLS and CDR2 YYNGEE. The CDR3 region has the DNA TGTGCCAGCAGCGTAACCTCCCAGGGTGGCACAGATACGCAGTATTTT. Translated: CASSVTSQGGTDTQYF.

The rearrangement links TRBV10-3 to TRBJ2-2; 8 bases agree with TRBD1. The CDR3 contains 15 residues. The V segment lost 3 bases and the J segment 1 base; nucleotides outside the gene matches: 1. CDR1 and CDR2 (germline): ENHRY, SYGVKD. Written as DNA, the CDR3 is TGTGCCATCAGTGAAGGGACAGGGAACACCGGGGAGCTGTTTTTT. Amino acid sequence: CAISEGTGNTGELFF.

This chain connects TRBV30 to TRBJ1-5; D gene unclear. From germline, CDR1 is GTSNPN and CDR2 SVGIG (reference sequence). The CDR3 length is 14 residues. The V and J ends lost 1 base and 1 base respectively, with 8 bases between them. The CDR3 loop reads CAWSGGRSNQPQHF. The CDR3 DNA is TGTGCCTGGAGTGGCGGGCGCAGCAATCAGCCCCAGCATTTT.

The rearrangement links TRBV3-1 (or the pseudogene TRBV3-2) to TRBJ2-3, with D perhaps being TRBD1 or TRBD2 (6 bases each). The CDR3 is made up of 16 amino acids. Germline values: CDR1 LGHDT, CDR2 YNNKEL (reference sequence). V gave up 5 bases and J gave up 6 bases, with 21 bases separating them. CDR3 in amino acids: CASSLDIGLGGDTQYF. DNA of the CDR3: TGTGCCAGCAGCTTAGACATCGGGCTAGGGGGGGATACGCAGTATTTT.

The rearrangement joins TRBV19 to TRBJ1-2; unclear D gene. The CDR3 sequence is 16 residues long. The germline V and J ends were trimmed by 10 bases and 0 bases, with 21 bases remaining between them. From germline, CDR1 is LNHDA and CDR2 SQIVND (reference sequence). CDR3 in amino acids: CATALSGDITNYGYTF. CDR3 in DNA: TGTGCCACCGCCCTCTCCGGAGACATCACTAACTATGGCTACACCTTC.